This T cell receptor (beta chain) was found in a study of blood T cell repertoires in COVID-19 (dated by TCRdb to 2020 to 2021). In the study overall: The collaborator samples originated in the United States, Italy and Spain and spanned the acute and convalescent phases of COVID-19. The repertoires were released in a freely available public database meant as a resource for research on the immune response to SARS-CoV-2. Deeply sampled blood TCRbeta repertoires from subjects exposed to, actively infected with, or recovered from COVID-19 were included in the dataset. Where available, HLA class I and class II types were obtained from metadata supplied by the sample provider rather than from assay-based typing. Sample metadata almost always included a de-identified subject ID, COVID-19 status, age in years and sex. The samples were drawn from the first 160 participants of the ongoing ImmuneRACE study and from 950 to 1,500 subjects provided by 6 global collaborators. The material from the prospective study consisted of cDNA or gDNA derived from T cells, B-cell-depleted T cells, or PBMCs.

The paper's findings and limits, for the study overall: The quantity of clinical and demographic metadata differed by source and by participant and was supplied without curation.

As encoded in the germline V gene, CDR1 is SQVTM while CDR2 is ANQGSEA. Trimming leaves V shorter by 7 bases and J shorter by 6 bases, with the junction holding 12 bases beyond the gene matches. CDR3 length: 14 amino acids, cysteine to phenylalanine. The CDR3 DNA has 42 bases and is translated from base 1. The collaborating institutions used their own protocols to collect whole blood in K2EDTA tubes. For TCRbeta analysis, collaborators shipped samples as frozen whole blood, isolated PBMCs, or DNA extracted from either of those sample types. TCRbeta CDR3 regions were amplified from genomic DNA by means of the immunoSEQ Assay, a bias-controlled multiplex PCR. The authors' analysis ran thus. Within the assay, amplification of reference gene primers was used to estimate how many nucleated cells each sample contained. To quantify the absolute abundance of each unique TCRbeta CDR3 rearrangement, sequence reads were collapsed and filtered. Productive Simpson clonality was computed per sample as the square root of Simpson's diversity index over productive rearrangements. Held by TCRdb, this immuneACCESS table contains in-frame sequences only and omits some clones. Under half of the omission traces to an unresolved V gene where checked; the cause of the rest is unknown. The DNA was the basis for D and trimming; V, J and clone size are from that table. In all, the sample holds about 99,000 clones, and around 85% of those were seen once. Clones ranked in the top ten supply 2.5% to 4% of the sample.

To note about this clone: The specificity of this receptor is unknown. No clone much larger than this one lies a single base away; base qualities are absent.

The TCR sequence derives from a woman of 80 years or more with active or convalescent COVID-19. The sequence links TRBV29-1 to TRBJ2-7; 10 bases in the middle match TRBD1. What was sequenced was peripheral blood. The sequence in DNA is TGCAGCGCTATAGGGACAGGGGCGATAGGCGAGCAGTACTTC. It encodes CSAIGTGAIGEQYF.